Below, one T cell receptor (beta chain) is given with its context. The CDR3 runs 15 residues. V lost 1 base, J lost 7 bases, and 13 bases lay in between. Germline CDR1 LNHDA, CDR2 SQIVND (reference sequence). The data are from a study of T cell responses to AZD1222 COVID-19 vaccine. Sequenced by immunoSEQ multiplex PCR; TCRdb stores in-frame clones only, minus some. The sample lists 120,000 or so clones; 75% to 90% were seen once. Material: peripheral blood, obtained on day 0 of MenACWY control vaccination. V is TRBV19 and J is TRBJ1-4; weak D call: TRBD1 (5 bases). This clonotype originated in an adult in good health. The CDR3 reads CASSIVAGISEKLFF. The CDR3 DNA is TGTGCCAGTAGTATAGTGGCAGGGATCAGTGAAAAACTGTTTTTT.